The present entry profiles one T cell receptor beta chain with its context. Seattle patients were enrolled while actively infected and followed longitudinally. This CDR3 comprises 15 residues. CDR1 is MDHEN, CDR2 SYDVKM, per germline. V dropped 3 bases and J dropped 4 bases, with 13 bases sitting between them. These data are taken from a study of blood T cell repertoires in COVID-19. Sequencing used immunoSEQ multiplex PCR; TCRdb keeps in-frame clones, though not all of them. The sample holds about 210,000 clones; 84% are singletons and the top ten take 8% to 11%. This sequence originates from an elderly woman with COVID-19, enrolled during active disease. Sequencing input: peripheral blood. The rearrangement links TRBV28 to TRBJ1-5; D perhaps matches TRBD1 (5 bases). The CDR3 protein is CASSFGDFGNQPQHF. The CDR3 bases are TGTGCCAGCAGTTTTGGGGACTTTGGAAATCAGCCCCAGCATTTT.